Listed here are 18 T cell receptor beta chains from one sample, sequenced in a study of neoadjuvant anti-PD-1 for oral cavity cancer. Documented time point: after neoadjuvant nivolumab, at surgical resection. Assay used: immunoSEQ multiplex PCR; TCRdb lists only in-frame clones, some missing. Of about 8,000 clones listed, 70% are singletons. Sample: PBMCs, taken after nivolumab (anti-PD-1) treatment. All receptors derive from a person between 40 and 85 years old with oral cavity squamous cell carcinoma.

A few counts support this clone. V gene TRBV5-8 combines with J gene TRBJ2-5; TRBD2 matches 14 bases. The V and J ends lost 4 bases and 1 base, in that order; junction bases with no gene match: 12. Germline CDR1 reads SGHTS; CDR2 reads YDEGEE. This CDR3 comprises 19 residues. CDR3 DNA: TGTGCCAGCAGCGAATGGACTAGCGGGGGGTTTTACCCCCAAGAGACCCAGTACTTC. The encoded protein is CASSEWTSGGFYPQETQYF.

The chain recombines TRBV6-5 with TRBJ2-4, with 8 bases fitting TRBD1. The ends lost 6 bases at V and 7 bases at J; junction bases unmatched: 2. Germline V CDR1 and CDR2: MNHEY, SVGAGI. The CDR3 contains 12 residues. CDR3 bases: TGTGCCAGCAGCCGGACAGGGAACATTCAGTACTTC. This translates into CASSRTGNIQYF.

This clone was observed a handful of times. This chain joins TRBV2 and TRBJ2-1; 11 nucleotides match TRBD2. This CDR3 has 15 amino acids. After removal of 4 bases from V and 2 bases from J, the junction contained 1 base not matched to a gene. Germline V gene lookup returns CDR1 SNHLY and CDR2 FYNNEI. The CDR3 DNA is TGTGCCAGCAGTGCTAGCGGGGGGACCTACAATGAGCAGTTCTTC. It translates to CASSASGGTYNEQFF.

Here the CDR3 DNA reads TGTGCCAGTAGTACCGGGGACAGGCCCTACAATGAGCAGTTCTTC. Protein product: CASSTGDRPYNEQFF. This chain connects TRBV19 to TRBJ2-1; TRBD1 matches 8 bases. The J segment lost 2 bases and the V segment lost 4 bases, leaving 4 bases of the junction unmatched. The CDR3 loop spans 15 amino acids. The germline V gene has CDR1 LNHDA and CDR2 SQIVND (reference sequence).

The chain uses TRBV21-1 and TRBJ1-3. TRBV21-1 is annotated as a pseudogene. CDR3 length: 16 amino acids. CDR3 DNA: TGTGCCAGCAGCCCTCCTTTGGGGATTTCTTGTGACACCATATATTTT. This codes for CASSPPLGISCDTIYF.

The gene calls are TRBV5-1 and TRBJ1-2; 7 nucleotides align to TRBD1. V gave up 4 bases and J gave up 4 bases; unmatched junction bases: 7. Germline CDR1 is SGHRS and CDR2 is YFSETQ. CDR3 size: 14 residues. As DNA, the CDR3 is TGCGCCAGCAGCGCGCCGGGACAGAGCTATGGCTACACCTTC. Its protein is CASSAPGQSYGYTF.

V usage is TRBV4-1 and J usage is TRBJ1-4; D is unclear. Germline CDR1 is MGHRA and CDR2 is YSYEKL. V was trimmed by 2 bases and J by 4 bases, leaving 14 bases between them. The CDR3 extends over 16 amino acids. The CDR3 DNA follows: TGCGCCAGCAGCCAACCGGGCCGGCGGGGTAATGAAAAACTGTTTTTT. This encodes CASSQPGRRGNEKLFF.

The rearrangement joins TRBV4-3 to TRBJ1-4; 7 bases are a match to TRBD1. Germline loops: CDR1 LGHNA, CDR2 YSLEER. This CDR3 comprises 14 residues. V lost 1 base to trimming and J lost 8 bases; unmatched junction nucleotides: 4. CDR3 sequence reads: CASSQVGGAEKLFF. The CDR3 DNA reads TGCGCCAGCAGCCAAGTAGGGGGCGCCGAAAAACTGTTTTTT.

The CDR3 bases are TGCGCCAGCAGCCAAGAATTACCCAGTAACTATGGCTACACCTTC. It encodes CASSQELPSNYGYTF. This chain connects TRBV4-3 to TRBJ1-2; D uncertain. Germline CDR1 reads LGHNA; CDR2 reads YSLEER. CDR3 size: 15 residues. V lost 0 bases, J lost 1 base, and 9 bases lay in between.

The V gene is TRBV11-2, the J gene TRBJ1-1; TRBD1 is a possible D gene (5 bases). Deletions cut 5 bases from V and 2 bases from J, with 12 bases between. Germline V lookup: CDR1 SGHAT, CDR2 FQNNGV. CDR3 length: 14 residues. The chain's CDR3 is CASSPRTSNTEAFF. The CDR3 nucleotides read TGTGCCAGCAGCCCTCGGACAAGTAACACTGAAGCTTTCTTT.

CDR3 protein: CSVEVGQGRTEAFF. CDR3 DNA: TGCAGCGTTGAAGTAGGTCAGGGAAGGACTGAAGCTTTCTTT. This chain joins TRBV29-1 and TRBJ1-1; D possibly corresponds to TRBD1 (5 bases). This CDR3 comprises 14 residues. V lost 1 base to trimming and J lost 5 bases, with 14 bases between them. CDR1 is SQVTM, CDR2 ANQGSEA, per germline.

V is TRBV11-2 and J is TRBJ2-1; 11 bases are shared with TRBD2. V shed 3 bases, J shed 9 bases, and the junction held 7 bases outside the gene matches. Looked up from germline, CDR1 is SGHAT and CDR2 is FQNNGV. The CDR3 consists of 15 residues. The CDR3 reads CASSFTLAGGGEQFF. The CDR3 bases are TGTGCCAGCAGCTTCACCCTAGCGGGGGGTGGTGAGCAGTTCTTC.

The DNA for the CDR3 is TGTGCCAGCAGCCCTAATAGCGGGGGGGAGACCCAGTACTTC. It specifies CASSPNSGGETQYF. The chain has TRBV7-9 and TRBJ2-5; 10 nucleotides line up with TRBD2. The CDR3 has 14 residues. Germline CDR1 SEHNR, CDR2 FQNEAQ (reference sequence). The trim removed 5 bases at V and 5 bases at J, leaving 5 bases unmatched.

CDR3 in amino acids: CASSPRGALNTDTQYF. In DNA, the CDR3 is TGTGCCAGCAGCCCCCGGGGGGCCCTAAACACAGATACGCAGTATTTT. This sequence joins TRBV5-5 and TRBJ2-3; D is possibly TRBD2 (7 bases). CDR1 is SGHKS, CDR2 YYEKEE, per germline (reference sequence). The CDR3 is made up of 16 amino acids. The V end was cut by 4 bases, the J end by 2 bases, with 17 bases between.

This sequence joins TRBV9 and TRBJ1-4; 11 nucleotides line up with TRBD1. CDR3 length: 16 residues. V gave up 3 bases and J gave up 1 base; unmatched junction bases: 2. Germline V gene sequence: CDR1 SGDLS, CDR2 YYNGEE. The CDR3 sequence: CASSAGTGGTNEKLFF. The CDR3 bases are TGTGCCAGCAGCGCCGGGACAGGGGGAACTAATGAAAAACTGTTTTTT.

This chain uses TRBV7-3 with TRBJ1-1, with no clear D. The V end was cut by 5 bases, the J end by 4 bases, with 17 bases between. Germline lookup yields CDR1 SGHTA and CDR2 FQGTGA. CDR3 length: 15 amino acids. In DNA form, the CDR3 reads TGTGCCAGCAGCCTTGGGTCAGCGGTGGGCACTGAAGCTTTCTTT. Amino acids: CASSLGSAVGTEAFF.

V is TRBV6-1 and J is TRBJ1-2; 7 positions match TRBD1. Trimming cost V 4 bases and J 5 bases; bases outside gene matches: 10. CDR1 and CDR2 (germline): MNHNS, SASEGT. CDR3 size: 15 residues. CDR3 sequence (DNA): TGTGCCAGCAGTGGGACAGGACTGTTGCCTTATGGCTACACCTTC. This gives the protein CASSGTGLLPYGYTF.

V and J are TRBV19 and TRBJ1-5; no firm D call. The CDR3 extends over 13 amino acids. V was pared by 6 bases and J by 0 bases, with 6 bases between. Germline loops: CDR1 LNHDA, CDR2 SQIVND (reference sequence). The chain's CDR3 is CASRTYSNQPQHF. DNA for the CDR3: TGTGCCAGTAGAACGTATAGCAATCAGCCCCAGCATTTT.